The 23 T cell receptor beta chains below all came from one sample that was sequenced in a study of blood T cell repertoires in COVID-19 (TCRdb year 2020). The method was the immunoSEQ multiplex PCR assay. TCRdb took this table from immuneACCESS and kept in-frame rearrangements with V and J called. Such tables lack part of the clones; where checked against another copy, unresolved V genes explain under half of the gap, and the rest is unexplained. Counted in this sample were tens of thousands of clones; around 80% of them appeared once. The ten largest make up about 26% of the sample. Sequences were obtained from peripheral blood. Receptors originate from a man in his sixties with active or convalescent COVID-19.

The genes are TRBV12-3 or TRBV12-4 and TRBJ2-5; D gene unclear. The CDR3 has 13 residues. The germline V and J ends were trimmed by 1 base and 5 bases, with 8 bases remaining between them. The CDR3 here is CASSLGVGETQYF. The CDR3 DNA is TGTGCCAGCAGTTTAGGGGTCGGGGAGACCCAGTACTTC.

The chain combines TRBV27 with TRBJ1-4; 7 bases match TRBD1. This CDR3 spans 14 amino acids. In germline, CDR1 is MNHEY, CDR2 SMNVEV (reference sequence). The trim removed 3 bases at V and 6 bases at J, leaving 4 bases unmatched. CDR3 amino acids: CASSFYRGDEKLFF. CDR3 bases: TGTGCCAGCAGTTTCTACAGGGGAGATGAAAAACTGTTTTTT.

This rearrangement joins TRBV19 to TRBJ1-1, with D tentatively TRBD1 (5 bases). The V end lost 7 bases, the J end lost 1 base, and 13 bases lay between the germline ends. Germline V lookup: CDR1 LNHDA, CDR2 SQIVND (reference sequence). There are 14 residues in the CDR3. CDR3 in amino acids: CASTTSTANTEAFF. CDR3 bases: TGTGCCAGTACCACTTCGACAGCGAACACTGAAGCTTTCTTT.

The chain recombines TRBV19 with TRBJ2-1; a possible D gene is TRBD1 (5 bases). Germline V lookup: CDR1 LNHDA, CDR2 SQIVND (reference sequence). The CDR3 covers 16 residues. V dropped 1 base and J dropped 9 bases, with 19 bases sitting between them. The CDR3 DNA follows: TGTGCCAGTAGTATAGGGGAAGGGGTTCATCGTAGTGAGCAGTTCTTC. Translating it yields CASSIGEGVHRSEQFF.

This rearrangement joins TRBV28 to TRBJ1-6, with TRBD1 matching over 7 bases. The germline V gene encodes CDR1 MDHEN and CDR2 SYDVKM. V was pared by 6 bases and J by 5 bases, with 7 bases of the junction left unmatched. The CDR3 extends over 15 amino acids. The CDR3 nucleotides are TGTGCCAGCAGCTCCCCCGGGACAGATAATTCACCCCTCCACTTT. Translating it yields CASSSPGTDNSPLHF.

The chain carries TRBV5-6 and TRBJ2-1; the match to TRBD1 covers 7 bases. CDR1 is SGHDT and CDR2 is YYEEEE in the germline V gene. Trimming cost V 3 bases and J 2 bases; bases outside gene matches: 11. The CDR3 contains 17 residues. The CDR3 is CASSYQGRGSPYNEQFF. CDR3 coding DNA: TGTGCCAGCAGCTATCAAGGCAGGGGGTCCCCCTACAATGAGCAGTTCTTC. The complete variable domain, with remaining parts taken from reference TRBV5-6 and TRBJ2-1, reads DAGVTQSPTHLIKTRGQQVTLRCSPKSGHDTVSWYQQALGQGPQFIFQYYEEEERQRGNFPDRFSGHQFPNYSSELNVNALLLGDSALYLCASSYQGRGSPYNEQFFGPGTRLTVL.

CDR3 residues: CASNKRLEGGPDTQYF. The CDR3 region has the DNA TGTGCCAGTAATAAGAGGTTGGAGGGAGGGCCAGATACGCAGTATTTT. The chain is built from TRBV19 and TRBJ2-3; TRBD2 matches 7 bases. V dropped 7 bases and J dropped 4; count of bases not matched to a gene: 14. CDR3 length: 16 residues. The germline gives CDR1 LNHDA, CDR2 SQIVND (reference sequence).

V and J are TRBV19 and TRBJ2-3, with a possible D match to TRBD1 (6 bases). The ends were cut back, 4 bases at V and 7 bases at J, with 21 bases in the middle. The CDR3 extends over 16 amino acids. Germline values: CDR1 LNHDA, CDR2 SQIVND (reference sequence). DNA of the CDR3: TGTGCCAGTAGTAATCCCCAGGGGATTGGATCCAATACGCAGTATTTT. Its translation is CASSNPQGIGSNTQYF.

The chain has TRBV11-2 and TRBJ1-1; 7 nucleotides agree with TRBD1. CDR3 length: 14 amino acids. V lost 4 bases to trimming and J lost 0 bases; unmatched junction nucleotides: 2. The germline V gene encodes CDR1 SGHAT and CDR2 FQNNGV. CDR3 in amino acids: CASSWGQMNTEAFF. In nucleotides, the CDR3 is TGTGCCAGCAGCTGGGGACAGATGAACACTGAAGCTTTCTTT.

This chain joins TRBV7-2 and TRBJ1-5; D is uncertain. The ends were cut back, 5 bases at V and 3 bases at J, with 8 bases in the middle. Per germline, CDR1 SGHTA and CDR2 FQGNSA. The CDR3 is 13 residues long. Here the CDR3 reads CASSLNNNQPQHF. The DNA of the CDR3 is TGTGCCAGCAGCCTCAACAACAATCAGCCCCAGCATTTT.

This chain uses TRBV30 with TRBJ1-4; D perhaps matches TRBD1 (6 bases). Trimming shortened V by 4 bases and J by 2 bases, and 11 bases separated the two germline ends. The CDR3 runs to 14 residues. The germline CDR1 and CDR2 sequences are GTSNPN and SVGIG (reference sequence). This CDR3 is CAWNTGSTNEKLFF. CDR3 DNA sequence: TGTGCCTGGAACACAGGGTCGACTAATGAAAAACTGTTTTTT.

The V and J genes are TRBV5-1 and TRBJ2-5; 8 nucleotides match TRBD1. V was clipped by 4 bases and J by 5 bases; unmatched bases: 4. This CDR3 has 13 amino acids. Per the germline V gene, CDR1 is SGHRS and CDR2 is YFSETQ. DNA for the CDR3: TGCGCCAGCAGCGGGGACAGGAGCGAGACCCAGTACTTC. Its protein is CASSGDRSETQYF.

The chain recombines TRBV6-5 with TRBJ2-7, with 7 positions matching TRBD1. The CDR3 is 13 amino acids. The V and J ends lost 8 bases and 3 bases, in that order; junction bases with no gene match: 7. The germline CDR1 and CDR2 sequences are MNHEY and SVGAGI. CDR3 in amino acids: CASSRDSLYEQYF. DNA for the CDR3: TGTGCCAGCTCCCGGGACAGTCTCTACGAGCAGTACTTC.

The CDR3 is CASSQDRNRAGGDGGYTF. CDR3 DNA sequence: TGCGCCAGCAGCCAAGATCGGAATCGGGCAGGGGGCGACGGCGGCTACACCTTC. The V call is TRBV4-1, the J call TRBJ1-2; 8 nucleotides match TRBD1. Germline lookup yields CDR1 MGHRA and CDR2 YSYEKL. V trimming: 0 bases; J trimming: 8 bases; junction bases outside the gene matches: 17. The CDR3 is 18 residues long.

The V gene is TRBV5-1, the J gene TRBJ2-7; 7 positions agree with TRBD1. Trimming removed 2 bases from V and 3 bases from J; junction bases left unmatched: 5. Germline V gives CDR1 SGHRS, CDR2 YFSETQ. This CDR3 comprises 14 residues. CDR3 sequence (DNA): TGCGCCAGCAGCTTAGGACAGGAAGGCTACGAGCAGTACTTC. Translated: CASSLGQEGYEQYF.

This clone appeared once. The genes are TRBV6-6 and TRBJ2-1; the match to TRBD2 covers 12 bases. From germline, CDR1 is MNHNY and CDR2 SVGAGI (reference sequence). V was clipped by 6 bases and J by 10 bases; unmatched bases: 7. This CDR3 has 14 residues. CDR3 bases: TGTGCCAGCAGCCGACTAGCGGGGGCCCAAGAGCAGTTCTTC. This codes for CASSRLAGAQEQFF.

The J gene is TRBJ2-5, the V gene TRBV7-6, with D possibly TRBD1 on 7 matching bases. V lost 5 bases, J lost 1 base, and 17 bases lay in between. Germline V gene sequence: CDR1 SGHVS, CDR2 FNYEAQ. The length of the CDR3 is 16 residues. The CDR3 nucleotides are TGTGCCAGCAGCCGCAGGGGGGCAGGGCTCCAAGAGACCCAGTACTTC. Its translation is CASSRRGAGLQETQYF. Together with reference TRBV7-6 and TRBJ2-5, the CDR3 gives the full variable domain: GAGVSQSPRYKVTKRGQDVALRCDPISGHVSLYWYRQALGQGPEFLTYFNYEAQQDKSGLPNDRFSAERPEGSISTLTIQRTEQRDSAMYRCASSRRGAGLQETQYFGPGTRLLVL.

The rearrangement links TRBV10-2 to TRBJ1-1; 7 positions agree with TRBD1. The CDR3 has 13 amino acids. V was pared by 6 bases and J by 2 bases, with 3 bases of the junction left unmatched. Germline lookup yields CDR1 WSHSY and CDR2 SAAADI. The CDR3, as DNA: TGCGCCAGCAGAGGGACAGCTAACACTGAAGCTTTCTTT. Its protein product is CASRGTANTEAFF.

This chain uses TRBV6-5 with TRBJ2-7, with D perhaps TRBD2 (5 bases). V was shortened by 6 bases and J by 5 bases, with 17 bases between the two germline ends. Germline assignment: CDR1 MNHEY and CDR2 SVGAGI. CDR3 size: 14 residues. CDR3 loop: CASRPGPSLHEQYF. CDR3 nucleotide sequence: TGTGCCAGCAGGCCGGGCCCTAGCCTCCACGAGCAGTACTTC.

This chain links TRBV6-5 with TRBJ2-7; a weak D match, TRBD1 (5 bases). The CDR3 contains 14 residues. CDR1 is MNHEY and CDR2 is SVGAGI in the germline V gene. The V end lost 0 bases, the J end lost 2 bases, and 8 bases lay between the germline ends. CDR3 residues: CASSYSGAPYEQYF. The CDR3 region has the DNA TGTGCCAGCAGTTACTCAGGGGCCCCCTACGAGCAGTACTTC.

The J gene is TRBJ1-3, the V gene TRBV28, with D perhaps TRBD1 (6 bases). Germline V gene sequence: CDR1 MDHEN, CDR2 SYDVKM. Trimming pared 3 bases from V and 2 bases from J, leaving 14 bases between. The CDR3 is made up of 16 amino acids. The DNA of the CDR3 is TGTGCCAGCAGTTTGCCAGGGGCCCCCCCTGGAAACACCATATATTTT. Translated: CASSLPGAPPGNTIYF.

The J gene is TRBJ1-2, the V gene TRBV2, with TRBD1 identical over 8 bases. The V and J ends lost 0 bases and 4 bases, in that order; junction bases with no gene match: 10. Germline V gives CDR1 SNHLY, CDR2 FYNNEI. The CDR3 runs 17 residues. The CDR3 loop reads CASSEARGQGAVYGYTF. In DNA form, the CDR3 reads TGTGCCAGCAGTGAAGCGAGGGGGCAGGGGGCGGTCTATGGCTACACCTTC. Combining the CDR3 with reference TRBV2 and TRBJ1-2 gives the whole variable domain EPEVTQTPSHQVTQMGQEVILRCVPISNHLYFYWYRQILGQKVEFLVSFYNNEISEKSEIFDDQFSVERPDGSNFTLKIRSTKLEDSAMYFCASSEARGQGAVYGYTFGSGTRLTVV.

This chain links TRBV7-8 with TRBJ1-6; the match to TRBD1 covers 10 bases. This CDR3 has 16 amino acids. V trimming: 5 bases; J trimming: 6 bases; junction bases outside the gene matches: 7. The germline gives CDR1 SGHVS, CDR2 FQNEAQ. The CDR3 sequence: CASSQRGDRGNSPLHF. As DNA, the CDR3 is TGTGCCAGCAGCCAACGGGGGGACAGGGGTAATTCACCCCTCCACTTT. Variable domain in full (rest from reference TRBV7-8 and TRBJ1-6): GAGVSQSPRYKVAKRGQDVALRCDPISGHVSLFWYQQALGQGPEFLTYFQNEAQLDKSGLPSDRFFAERPEGSVSTLKIQRTQQEDSAVYLCASSQRGDRGNSPLHFGNGTRLTVT.